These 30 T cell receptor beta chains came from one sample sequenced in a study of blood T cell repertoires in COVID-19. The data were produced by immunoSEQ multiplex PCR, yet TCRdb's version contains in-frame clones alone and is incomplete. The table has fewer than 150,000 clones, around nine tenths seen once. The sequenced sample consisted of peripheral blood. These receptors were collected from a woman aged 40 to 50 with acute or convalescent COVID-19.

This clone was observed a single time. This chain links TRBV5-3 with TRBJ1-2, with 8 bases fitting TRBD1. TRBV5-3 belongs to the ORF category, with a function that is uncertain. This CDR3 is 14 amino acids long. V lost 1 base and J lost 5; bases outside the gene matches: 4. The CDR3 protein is CARSLRTGNYGYTF. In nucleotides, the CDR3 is TGTGCCAGAAGCTTGAGGACAGGGAATTATGGCTACACCTTC.

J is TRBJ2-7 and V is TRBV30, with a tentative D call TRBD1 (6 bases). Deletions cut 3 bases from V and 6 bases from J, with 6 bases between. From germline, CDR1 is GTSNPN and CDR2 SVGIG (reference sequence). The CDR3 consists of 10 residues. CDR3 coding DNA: TGTGCCTGGAGCAGGGGCGAGCAGTACTTC. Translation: CAWSRGEQYF.

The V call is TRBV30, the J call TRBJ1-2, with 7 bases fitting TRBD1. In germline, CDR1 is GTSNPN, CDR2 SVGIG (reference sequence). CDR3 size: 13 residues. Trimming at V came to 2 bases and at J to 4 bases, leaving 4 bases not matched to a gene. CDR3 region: CAWSRDRSYGYTF. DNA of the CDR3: TGTGCCTGGAGTCGGGACAGAAGCTATGGCTACACCTTC.

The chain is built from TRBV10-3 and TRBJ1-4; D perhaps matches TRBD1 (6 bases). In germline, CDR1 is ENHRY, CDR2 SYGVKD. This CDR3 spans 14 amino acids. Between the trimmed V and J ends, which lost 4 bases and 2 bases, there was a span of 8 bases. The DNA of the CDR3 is TGTGCCATCAGTGGCGACAGGACTAATGAAAAACTGTTTTTT. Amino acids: CAISGDRTNEKLFF.

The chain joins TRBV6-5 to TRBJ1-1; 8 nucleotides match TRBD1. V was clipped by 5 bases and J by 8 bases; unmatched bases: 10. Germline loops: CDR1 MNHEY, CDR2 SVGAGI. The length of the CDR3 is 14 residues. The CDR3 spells CASSLQGARGEAFF. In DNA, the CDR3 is TGTGCCAGCAGTCTTCAGGGGGCGCGGGGGGAAGCTTTCTTT.

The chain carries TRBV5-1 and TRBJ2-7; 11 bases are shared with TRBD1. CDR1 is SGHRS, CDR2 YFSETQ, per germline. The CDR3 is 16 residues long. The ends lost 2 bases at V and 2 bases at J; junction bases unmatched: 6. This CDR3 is CASSFVRDRGTYEQYF. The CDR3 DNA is TGCGCCAGCAGCTTTGTACGGGACAGGGGGACCTACGAGCAGTACTTC. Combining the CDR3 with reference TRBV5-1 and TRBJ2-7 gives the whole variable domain KAGVTQTPRYLIKTRGQQVTLSCSPISGHRSVSWYQQTPGQGLQFLFEYFSETQRNKGNFPGRFSGRQFSNSRSEMNVSTLELGDSALYLCASSFVRDRGTYEQYFGPGTRLTVT.

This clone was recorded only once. In DNA, the CDR3 is TGTGCCAGCAGTGCCGGGGGGTTCAATGAGCAGTTCTTC. Protein product: CASSAGGFNEQFF. V and J are TRBV25-1 and TRBJ2-1, with TRBD2 identical over 7 bases. Germline assignment: CDR1 MGHDK and CDR2 SYGVNS. The CDR3 is 13 amino acids. Germline trimming cut 4 bases from V and 6 bases from J; bases unmatched to any gene: 3.

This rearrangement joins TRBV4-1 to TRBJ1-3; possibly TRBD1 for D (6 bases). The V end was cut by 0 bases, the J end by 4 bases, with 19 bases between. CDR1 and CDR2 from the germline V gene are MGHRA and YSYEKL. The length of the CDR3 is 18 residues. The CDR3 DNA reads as TGCGCCAGCAGCCAAGATCTTTCCGGGACATGGGAGGGAAACACCATATATTTT. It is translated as CASSQDLSGTWEGNTIYF.

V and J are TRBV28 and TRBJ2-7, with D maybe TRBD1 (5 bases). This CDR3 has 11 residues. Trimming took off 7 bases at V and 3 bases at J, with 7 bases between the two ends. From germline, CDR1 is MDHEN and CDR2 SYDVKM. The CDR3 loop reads CASIDSYEQYF. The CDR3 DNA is TGTGCCAGCATCGACAGCTACGAGCAGTACTTC.

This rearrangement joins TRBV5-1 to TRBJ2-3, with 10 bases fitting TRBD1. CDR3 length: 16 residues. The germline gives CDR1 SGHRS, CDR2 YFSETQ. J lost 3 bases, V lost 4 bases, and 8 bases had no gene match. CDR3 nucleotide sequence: TGCGCCAGCAGCCCCCCTCGGACAGGGGGGACAGATACGCAGTATTTT. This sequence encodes CASSPPRTGGTDTQYF.

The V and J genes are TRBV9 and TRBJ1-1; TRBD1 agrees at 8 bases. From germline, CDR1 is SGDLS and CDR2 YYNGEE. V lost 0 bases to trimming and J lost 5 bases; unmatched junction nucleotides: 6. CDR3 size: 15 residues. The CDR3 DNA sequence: TGTGCCAGCAGCGTAGATGAGGGACAGGTAACTGAAGCTTTCTTT. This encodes CASSVDEGQVTEAFF.

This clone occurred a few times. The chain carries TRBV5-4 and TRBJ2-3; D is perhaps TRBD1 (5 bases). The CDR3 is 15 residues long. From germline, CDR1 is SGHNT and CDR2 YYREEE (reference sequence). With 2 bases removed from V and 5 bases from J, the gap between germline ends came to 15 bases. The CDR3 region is CASSFQGYGKDTQYF. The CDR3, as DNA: TGTGCCAGCAGCTTCCAGGGCTACGGCAAAGATACGCAGTATTTT.

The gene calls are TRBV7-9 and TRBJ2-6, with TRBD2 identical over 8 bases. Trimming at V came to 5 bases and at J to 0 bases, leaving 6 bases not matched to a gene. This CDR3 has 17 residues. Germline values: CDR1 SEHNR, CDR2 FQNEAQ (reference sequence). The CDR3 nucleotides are TGTGCCAGCAGCCTAGGACTAGCCTACTCTGGGGCCAACGTCCTGACTTTC. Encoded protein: CASSLGLAYSGANVLTF.

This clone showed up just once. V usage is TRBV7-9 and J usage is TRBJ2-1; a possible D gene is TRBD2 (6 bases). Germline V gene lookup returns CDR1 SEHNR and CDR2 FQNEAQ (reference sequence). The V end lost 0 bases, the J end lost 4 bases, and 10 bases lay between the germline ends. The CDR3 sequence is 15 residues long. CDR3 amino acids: CASSLAGGPYNEQFF. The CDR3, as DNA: TGTGCCAGCAGCTTAGCGGGAGGTCCTTACAATGAGCAGTTCTTC.

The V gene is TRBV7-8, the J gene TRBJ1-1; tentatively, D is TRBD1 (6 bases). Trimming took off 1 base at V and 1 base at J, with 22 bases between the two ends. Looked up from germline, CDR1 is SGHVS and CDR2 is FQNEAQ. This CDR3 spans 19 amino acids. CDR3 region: CASSLDSLGTRRRNTEAFF. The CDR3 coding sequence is TGTGCCAGCAGCTTAGATAGCCTCGGGACACGGAGGAGGAACACTGAAGCTTTCTTT.

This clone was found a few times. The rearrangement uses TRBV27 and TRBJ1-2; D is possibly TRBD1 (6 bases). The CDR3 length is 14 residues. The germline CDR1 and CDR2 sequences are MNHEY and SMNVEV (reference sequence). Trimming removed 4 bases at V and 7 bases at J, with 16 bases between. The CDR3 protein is CASSYSSTGSGYTF. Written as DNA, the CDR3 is TGTGCCAGCAGTTACTCCTCGACAGGCTCTGGCTACACCTTC.

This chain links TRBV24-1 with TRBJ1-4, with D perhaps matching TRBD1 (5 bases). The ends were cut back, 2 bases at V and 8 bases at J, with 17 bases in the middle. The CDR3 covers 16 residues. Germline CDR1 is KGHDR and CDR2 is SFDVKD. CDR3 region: CATSDSRRGEYEKLFF. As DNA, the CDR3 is TGTGCCACCAGTGATTCTCGACGGGGGGAATACGAAAAACTGTTTTTT.

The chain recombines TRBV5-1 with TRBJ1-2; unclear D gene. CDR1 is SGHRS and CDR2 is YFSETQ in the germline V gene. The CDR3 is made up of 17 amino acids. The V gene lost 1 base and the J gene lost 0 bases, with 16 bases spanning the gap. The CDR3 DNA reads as TGCGCCAGCAGCTTGCGTCCGTCGGGAGATCCTAACTATGGCTACACCTTC. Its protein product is CASSLRPSGDPNYGYTF.

This chain's CDR3 is CASSHPGTTNYGYTF. The CDR3, as DNA: TGCGCCAGCAGCCACCCCGGGACAACGAACTATGGCTACACCTTC. The chain employs TRBV4-3 and TRBJ1-2, with TRBD1 as a possible D gene (6 bases). CDR1 LGHNA and CDR2 YSLEER come from the germline V gene. With 3 bases removed from V and 2 bases from J, the gap between germline ends came to 13 bases. The CDR3 loop spans 15 amino acids.

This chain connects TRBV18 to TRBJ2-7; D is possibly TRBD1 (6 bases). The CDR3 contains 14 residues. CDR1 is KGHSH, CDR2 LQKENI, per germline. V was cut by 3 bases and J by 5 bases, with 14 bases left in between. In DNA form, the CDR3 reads TGTGCCAGCTCACCGCCCACAGGGATCCACGAGCAGTACTTC. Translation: CASSPPTGIHEQYF. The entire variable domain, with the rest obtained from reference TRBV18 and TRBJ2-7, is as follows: NAGVMQNPRHLVRRRGQEARLRCSPMKGHSHVYWYRQLPEEGLKFMVYLQKENIIDESGMPKERFSAEFPKEGPSILRIQQVVRGDSAAYFCASSPPTGIHEQYFGPGTRLTVT.

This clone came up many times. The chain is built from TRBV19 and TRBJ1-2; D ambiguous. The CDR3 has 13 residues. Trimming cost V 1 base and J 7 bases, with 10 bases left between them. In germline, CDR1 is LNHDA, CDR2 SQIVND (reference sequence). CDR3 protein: CASSIGPNGGYTF. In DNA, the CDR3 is TGTGCCAGTAGTATAGGCCCTAACGGTGGCTACACCTTC.

In DNA form, the CDR3 reads TGTGCCAGCAGTCTACAGGGGGTAGAGGTAACCGGGGAGCTGTTTTTT. It specifies CASSLQGVEVTGELFF. The chain has TRBV6-2 or TRBV6-3 and TRBJ2-2, with 8 bases lining up with TRBD1. The length of the CDR3 is 16 residues. Germline-derived CDR1 and CDR2 are MNHEY and SVGEGT. V gave up 5 bases and J gave up 5 bases; unmatched junction bases: 10.

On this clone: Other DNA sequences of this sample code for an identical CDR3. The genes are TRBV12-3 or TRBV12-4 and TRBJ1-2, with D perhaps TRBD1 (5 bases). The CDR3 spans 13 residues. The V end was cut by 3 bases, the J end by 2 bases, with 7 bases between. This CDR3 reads CASSLGPNYGYTF. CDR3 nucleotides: TGTGCCAGCAGTTTGGGGCCAAACTATGGCTACACCTTC.

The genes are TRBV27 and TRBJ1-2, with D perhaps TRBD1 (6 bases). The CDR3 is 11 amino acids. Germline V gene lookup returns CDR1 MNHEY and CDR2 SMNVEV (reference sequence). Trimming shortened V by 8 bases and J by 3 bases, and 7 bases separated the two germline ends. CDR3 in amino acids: CASQGHYGYTF. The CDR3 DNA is TGTGCCAGCCAGGGGCACTATGGCTACACCTTC.

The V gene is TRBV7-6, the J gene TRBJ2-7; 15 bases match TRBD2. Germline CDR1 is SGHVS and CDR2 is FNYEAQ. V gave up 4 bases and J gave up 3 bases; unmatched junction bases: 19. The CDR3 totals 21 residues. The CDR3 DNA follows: TGTGCCAGCAGCTCCCCCCGGGAGCCGGGACTAGCGGGAGGCCCTAGCTACGAGCAGTACTTC. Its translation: CASSSPREPGLAGGPSYEQYF.

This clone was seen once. In nucleotides, the CDR3 is TGTGCCTGGAGTGTCTCAGGTAATCAGCCCCAGCATTTT. Amino acid sequence: CAWSVSGNQPQHF. The gene calls are TRBV30 and TRBJ1-5; D remains ambiguous. Germline-derived CDR1 and CDR2 are GTSNPN and SVGIG (reference sequence). This CDR3 is built from 13 residues. The V end was cut by 0 bases, the J end by 4 bases, with 7 bases between. The full variable domain, in which reference TRBV30 and TRBJ1-5 provide the parts outside the CDR3, is SQTIHQWPATLVQPVGSPLSLECTVEGTSNPNLYWYRQAAGRGLQLLFYSVGIGQISSEVPQNLSASRPQDRQFILSSKKLLLSDSGFYLCAWSVSGNQPQHFGDGTRLSIL.

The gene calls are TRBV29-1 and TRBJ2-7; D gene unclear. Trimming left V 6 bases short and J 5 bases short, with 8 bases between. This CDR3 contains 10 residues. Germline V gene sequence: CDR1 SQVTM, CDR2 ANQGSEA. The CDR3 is CSVGQDEQYF. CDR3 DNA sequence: TGCAGCGTCGGTCAGGACGAGCAGTACTTC.

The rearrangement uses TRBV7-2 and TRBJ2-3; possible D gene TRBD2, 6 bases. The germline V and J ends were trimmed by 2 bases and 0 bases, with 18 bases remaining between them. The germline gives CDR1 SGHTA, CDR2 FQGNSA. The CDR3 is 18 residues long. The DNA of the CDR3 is TGTGCCAGCAGCTTATTGGGACTGATGGGCGGGAGCACAGATACGCAGTATTTT. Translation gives CASSLLGLMGGSTDTQYF.

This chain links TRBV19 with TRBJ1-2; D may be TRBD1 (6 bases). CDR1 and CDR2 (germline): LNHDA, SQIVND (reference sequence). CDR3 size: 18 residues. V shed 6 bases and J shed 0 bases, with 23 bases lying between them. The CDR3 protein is CASSSWDTILLANYGYTF. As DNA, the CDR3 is TGTGCCAGTAGCTCCTGGGACACCATCCTATTAGCTAACTATGGCTACACCTTC.

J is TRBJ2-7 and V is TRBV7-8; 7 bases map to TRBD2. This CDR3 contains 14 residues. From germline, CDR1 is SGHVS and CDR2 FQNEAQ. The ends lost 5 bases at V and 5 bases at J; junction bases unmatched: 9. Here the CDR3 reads CASSPTSNGDEQYF. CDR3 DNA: TGTGCCAGCAGCCCGACTAGCAACGGCGACGAGCAGTACTTC.